What follows describes a single TCR beta chain. What it binds is not known. The CDR3 totals 14 residues. V gave up 4 bases and J gave up 8 bases; unmatched junction bases: 5. Germline values: CDR1 SGHTA, CDR2 FQGNSA. This entry is derived from a study of vaccination and CD4 T cells after COVID-19. Treatment denoted: 10-day PBMC culture with coronavirus spike peptide pools or control peptides (ViraFEST assay). The Oncomine TCR Beta short-read assay sequenced DNA from cultured CD4+ T cells. Each CDR3 protein gets one entry after TCRdb re-called the PCR reads with MiXCR. The table has 19,000 or so distinct CDR3 sequences, about 61% seen once.

Sequenced sample: CD4+ T cells from blood, cultured in vitro. The J gene is TRBJ2-3, the V gene TRBV7-2; 11 nucleotides match TRBD2. The sequence came from a human donor who had recovered from COVID-19. Here the CDR3 reads CASSSRLAGLTQYF. DNA for the CDR3: TGTGCCAGCAGCTCTAGACTAGCGGGGCTTACGCAGTATTTT.